This T cell receptor (beta chain) was identified during a study of blood T cell repertoires in COVID-19. Produced via immunoSEQ multiplex PCR; TCRdb's table is partial and in-frame only. The profile shows about 200,000 clones, roughly 80% of them singletons. Participants reported their clinical history, and cohort assignment relied on those reports. Germline CDR1 and CDR2: SGHRS and YFSETQ. The CDR3 loop spans 14 amino acids. Trimming shortened V by 4 bases and J by 7 bases, and 16 bases separated the two germline ends. The sequence derives from a man aged 35 to 55 who had recovered from COVID-19. Specimen: PBMCs or T cells enriched from blood (not recorded which). The chain uses TRBV5-1 and TRBJ2-3, with D possibly being TRBD2 (6 bases). The CDR3 region is CASSPGGVLNTQYF. DNA for the CDR3: TGCGCCAGCAGCCCCGGAGGGGTTCTCAATACGCAGTATTTT.